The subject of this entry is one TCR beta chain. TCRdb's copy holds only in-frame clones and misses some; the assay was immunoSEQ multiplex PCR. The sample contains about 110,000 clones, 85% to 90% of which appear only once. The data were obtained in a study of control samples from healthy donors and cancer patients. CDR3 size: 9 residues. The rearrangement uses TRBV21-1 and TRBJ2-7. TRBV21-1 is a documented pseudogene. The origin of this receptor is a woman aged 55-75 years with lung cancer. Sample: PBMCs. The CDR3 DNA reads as TGTGCCAGCAGCTACGAGCAGTACTTC. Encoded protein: CASSYEQYF.